This T cell receptor (beta chain) was documented in a study of CD4+ T cells in melanoma. From germline, CDR1 is MNHNY and CDR2 SVGAGI (reference sequence). This CDR3 contains 16 residues. V was pared by 2 bases and J by 2 bases, with 7 bases of the junction left unmatched. Here immunoSEQ multiplex PCR was the method, and the copy in TCRdb shows in-frame clones only, minus some. This sample has 12,000 to 15,000 clones; approximately 71% occur once, and the top ten carry 18%. The receptor was isolated from a human donor with melanoma. Sequenced input: cells from a culture (not recorded whether cultured in vitro). The chain is built from TRBV6-6 and TRBJ2-3, with 7 bases that match TRBD2. The CDR3 spells CASSYGASGLTDTQYF. DNA of the CDR3: TGTGCCAGCAGTTACGGTGCTAGCGGCCTCACAGATACGCAGTATTTT.